This TCR beta chain stems from a study of blood T cells in healthy people across ages. Then a second PCR, running about 6 to 12 cycles, was carried out with a sample-barcoded 5' primer and a J-beta primer mix. In TCRdb, the 5' RACE reads were re-called with MiXCR into one record per CDR3 protein. The profile shows some 290,000 distinct CDR3 sequences, roughly 27% of them singletons. The CDR3 consists of 11 residues. Per germline, CDR1 MNHNS and CDR2 SASEGT. Remarks on this clonotype: Just one base apart from a much larger clone, this may be a read error.

The sequence derives from an older woman in good health. Sequencing was carried out using blood. The chain couples TRBV6-1 to TRBJ1-2; D call uncertain. The CDR3: CASRAYYDYTF. The CDR3 DNA follows: TGTGCCAGCAGAGCTTACTATGACTACACCTTC.